Each of the 17 T cell receptor beta chains below was sequenced from the same sample in a study of sequential checkpoint blockade in melanoma. Sample treatment: randomized to nivolumab then ipilimumab (arm A) or the reverse (arm B). Profiling relied on immunoSEQ multiplex PCR, and the TCRdb table lists in-frame clones only, not all of them. The sample shows approximately 5,100 clones, 32% of them seen only once. Sample: tumor tissue (inferred from file names), taken from a patient given nivolumab and ipilimumab in sequence. Receptor source: a human donor with melanoma.

V gene TRBV30 combines with J gene TRBJ1-3; D is ambiguous. CDR3 length: 16 amino acids. Germline CDR1 is GTSNPN and CDR2 is SVGIG (reference sequence). Trimming took off 1 base at V and 0 bases at J, with 13 bases between the two ends. The CDR3 sequence: CAWSAPRRDSGNTIYF. DNA for the CDR3: TGTGCCTGGAGTGCCCCGAGGAGGGACTCTGGAAACACCATATATTTT.

There are a few counts of this clone. This chain uses TRBV5-1 with TRBJ2-7, with TRBD1 matching over 7 bases. The CDR3 covers 15 residues. Per germline, CDR1 SGHRS and CDR2 YFSETQ. Germline trimming cut 2 bases from V and 0 bases from J; bases unmatched to any gene: 5. The CDR3: CASSFGQDSSYEQYF. The CDR3 DNA sequence: TGCGCCAGCAGCTTTGGACAGGACTCCTCCTACGAGCAGTACTTC.

V usage is TRBV30 and J usage is TRBJ1-4; possibly TRBD1 for D (6 bases). This CDR3 is 16 amino acids long. V dropped 1 base and J dropped 7 bases, with 19 bases sitting between them. From germline, CDR1 is GTSNPN and CDR2 SVGIG (reference sequence). The DNA of the CDR3 is TGTGCCTGGAGTGGTTTTCAGGGGTTCCTCCGTGAAAAACTGTTTTTT. Translated, it gives CAWSGFQGFLREKLFF.

The chain joins TRBV18 to TRBJ2-1; 12 bases map to TRBD2. After removal of 1 base from V and 9 bases from J, the junction contained 13 bases not matched to a gene. Germline-derived CDR1 and CDR2 are KGHSH and LQKENI. There are 18 residues in the CDR3. CDR3 DNA sequence: TGTGCCAGCTCACCACTCCACCTAGCGGGGGGGTTCACGAGTGAGCAGTTCTTC. Translation: CASSPLHLAGGFTSEQFF. The variable domain in full, with the rest retrieved from reference TRBV18 and TRBJ2-1, is NAGVMQNPRHLVRRRGQEARLRCSPMKGHSHVYWYRQLPEEGLKFMVYLQKENIIDESGMPKERFSAEFPKEGPSILRIQQVVRGDSAAYFCASSPLHLAGGFTSEQFFGPGTRLTVL.

This clone ranks as medium-sized. The gene calls are TRBV28 and TRBJ2-3; no firm D call. Trimming removed 5 bases from V and 4 bases from J, with 10 bases in between. The CDR3 consists of 13 residues. Germline V gene sequence: CDR1 MDHEN, CDR2 SYDVKM. CDR3 loop: CASSLGSADTQYF. CDR3 DNA sequence: TGTGCCAGCAGTCTCGGGTCGGCAGATACGCAGTATTTT.

By share, this clone counts as medium-sized. This chain joins TRBV6-8 and TRBJ1-2; possible D gene TRBD1, 5 bases. V was pared by 0 bases and J by 2 bases, with 7 bases between. In germline, CDR1 is MNHGY, CDR2 SAAAGT. The CDR3 is 14 amino acids. The CDR3 spells CASSYSGRNYGYTF. The CDR3 region has the DNA TGTGCCAGCAGTTACTCGGGACGGAACTATGGCTACACCTTC.

The rearrangement uses TRBV29-1 and TRBJ2-1, with 8 bases lining up with TRBD2. V trimming: 5 bases; J trimming: 4 bases; junction bases outside the gene matches: 7. This CDR3 comprises 14 residues. Per the germline V gene, CDR1 is SQVTM and CDR2 is ANQGSEA. DNA of the CDR3: TGCAGCGTTAACGGACTAGCCGAGTACAATGAGCAGTTCTTC. It encodes CSVNGLAEYNEQFF.

The chain has TRBV14 and TRBJ1-1, with TRBD1 matching 7 bases. Germline-derived CDR1 and CDR2 are SGHDN and FVKESK. Trimming took 3 bases from V and 1 from J; bases not matched to a gene: 2. This CDR3 comprises 14 residues. This CDR3 is CASSHRGGNTEAFF. The CDR3 bases are TGTGCCAGCAGCCACAGGGGGGGGAACACTGAAGCTTTCTTT. The variable domain in full, with the rest retrieved from reference TRBV14 and TRBJ1-1, is EAGVTQFPSHSVIEKGQTVTLRCDPISGHDNLYWYRRVMGKEIKFLLHFVKESKQDESGMPNNRFLAERTGGTYSTLKVQPAELEDSGVYFCASSHRGGNTEAFFGQGTRLTVV.

V is TRBV18 and J is TRBJ2-1; a weak D match, TRBD1 (7 bases). The V gene lost 5 bases and the J gene lost 6 bases, with 20 bases spanning the gap. This CDR3 has 16 residues. Germline CDR1 KGHSH, CDR2 LQKENI. In DNA form, the CDR3 reads TGTGCCAGCTCAGCCAGCAGGGGGACTGGGGGCAATGAGCAGTTCTTC. Protein product: CASSASRGTGGNEQFF. The whole variable domain, filled in from reference TRBV18 and TRBJ2-1, reads NAGVMQNPRHLVRRRGQEARLRCSPMKGHSHVYWYRQLPEEGLKFMVYLQKENIIDESGMPKERFSAEFPKEGPSILRIQQVVRGDSAAYFCASSASRGTGGNEQFFGPGTRLTVL.

V usage is TRBV28 and J usage is TRBJ2-7; D not resolved. CDR1 is MDHEN, CDR2 SYDVKM, per germline. The CDR3 is made up of 14 amino acids. The V end lost 7 bases, the J end lost 2 bases, and 15 bases lay between the germline ends. Here the CDR3 reads CASMLSSLTYEQYF. The CDR3 bases are TGTGCCAGCATGTTGAGCAGTCTGACCTACGAGCAGTACTTC.

The chain employs TRBV28 and TRBJ2-3, with D possibly being TRBD2 (5 bases). Deletions cut 4 bases from V and 0 bases from J, with 5 bases between. The CDR3 sequence is 13 residues long. Germline V gives CDR1 MDHEN, CDR2 SYDVKM. In DNA form, the CDR3 reads TGTGCCAGCAGTTGGACTAGCACAGATACGCAGTATTTT. Its protein product is CASSWTSTDTQYF.

The chain has TRBV11-3 and TRBJ1-5; no clear D. Germline V gene sequence: CDR1 SGHNT, CDR2 YENEEA. Trimming shortened V by 5 bases and J by 0 bases, and 11 bases separated the two germline ends. This CDR3 spans 15 amino acids. CDR3 nucleotides: TGTGCCAGCAGCAACCAAGGATATAGCAATCAGCCCCAGCATTTT. Residues: CASSNQGYSNQPQHF. Based on the CDR3 plus reference TRBV11-3 and TRBJ1-5, the full variable domain is EAGVVQSPRYKIIEKKQPVAFWCNPISGHNTLYWYLQNLGQGPELLIRYENEEAVDDSQLPKDRFSAERLKGVDSTLKIQPAELGDSAVYLCASSNQGYSNQPQHFGDGTRLSIL.

The gene calls are TRBV28 and TRBJ1-1; a weak D match, TRBD1 (5 bases). The CDR3 contains 15 residues. With 9 bases removed from V and 7 bases from J, the gap between germline ends came to 24 bases. Per germline, CDR1 MDHEN and CDR2 SYDVKM. The CDR3 DNA is TGTGCCAGTGGACTGGGGGTTCAAGTTTTTCGTGAAGCTTTCTTT. Translation gives CASGLGVQVFREAFF.

This clone was counted only a few times. V usage is TRBV28 and J usage is TRBJ1-2, with 9 bases fitting TRBD1. The CDR3 sequence is 13 residues long. Per the germline V gene, CDR1 is MDHEN and CDR2 is SYDVKM. J was trimmed by 8 bases and V by 8 bases; bases with no gene match: 9. CDR3 in amino acids: CASSFGQGFGYTF. The CDR3 nucleotides read TGTGCCAGCTCGTTCGGACAGGGGTTCGGCTACACCTTC.

The chain recombines TRBV19 with TRBJ2-7, with 7 bases lining up with TRBD1. Looked up from germline, CDR1 is LNHDA and CDR2 is SQIVND (reference sequence). J was trimmed by 2 bases and V by 6 bases; bases with no gene match: 13. The length of the CDR3 is 16 residues. The CDR3 nucleotides are TGTGCCAGTAGCGTCATCTTCGGGCAGGGGGCCTACGAGCAGTACTTC. Its translation is CASSVIFGQGAYEQYF.

The rearrangement joins TRBV10-2 to TRBJ1-4; 8 bases fit TRBD1. Germline trimming cut 2 bases from V and 2 bases from J; bases unmatched to any gene: 10. Germline V lookup: CDR1 WSHSY, CDR2 SAAADI. The CDR3 sequence is 18 residues long. The CDR3 bases are TGCGCCAGCAGTGAGCTTTTTATACGGGACAGGACTAATGAAAAACTGTTTTTT. Protein sequence: CASSELFIRDRTNEKLFF.

The chain links TRBV4-1 to TRBJ2-5; 13 bases align to TRBD2. This CDR3 has 17 residues. The germline CDR1 and CDR2 sequences are MGHRA and YSYEKL. Germline trimming cut 1 base from V and 6 bases from J; bases unmatched to any gene: 8. The chain's CDR3 is CASSQAPTSGGPKTQYF. Here the CDR3 DNA reads TGCGCCAGCAGCCAAGCCCCGACTAGCGGGGGGCCGAAGACCCAGTACTTC.